This passage covers 11 T cell receptor beta chains from one sample sequenced in a study of control samples from healthy donors and cancer patients. Assay used: immunoSEQ multiplex PCR; TCRdb lists only in-frame clones, some missing. The sample lists about 160,000 clones, about 95% occurring once. The specimen was PBMCs. Receptor source: a man aged 55 to 69 with colorectal cancer.

The gene calls are TRBV12-3 or TRBV12-4 and TRBJ1-4; TRBD1 matches 7 bases. The V segment lost 6 bases and the J segment 8 bases; nucleotides outside the gene matches: 6. CDR3 length: 13 amino acids. This chain's CDR3 is CASSLGTEEKLFF. CDR3 bases: TGTGCCAGCAGCCTTGGGACAGAAGAAAAACTGTTTTTT.

The chain employs TRBV5-6 and TRBJ1-2; no clear D gene. Trimming removed 4 bases at V and 5 bases at J, with 15 bases between. The CDR3 has 14 amino acids. Per the germline V gene, CDR1 is SGHDT and CDR2 is YYEEEE. CDR3 protein: CASSDPGGGYGYTF. The CDR3 DNA is TGTGCCAGCAGCGATCCGGGTGGCGGGTATGGCTACACCTTC.

The count of this clone is one. The J gene is TRBJ1-2, the V gene TRBV6-5; D not certain. Germline lookup yields CDR1 MNHEY and CDR2 SVGAGI. The CDR3 runs 14 residues. The V gene lost 6 bases and the J gene lost 4 bases, with 15 bases spanning the gap. In DNA form, the CDR3 reads TGTGCCAGCAGCTCGTCTCCTCGGGGCTATGGCTACACCTTC. The encoded protein is CASSSSPRGYGYTF.

The gene calls are TRBV11-2 and TRBJ2-1, with 10 bases identical to TRBD1. Germline V gene lookup returns CDR1 SGHAT and CDR2 FQNNGV. The CDR3 has 15 amino acids. V gave up 5 bases and J gave up 7 bases; unmatched junction bases: 8. CDR3 DNA: TGTGCCAGCAGCCCTGGACAGGGGGGGAGAAATGAGCAGTTCTTC. Amino acids: CASSPGQGGRNEQFF.

The chain recombines TRBV4-2 with TRBJ2-1, with 8 bases that match TRBD2. The V gene end was trimmed by 0 bases and the J gene end by 0 bases; junction bases not matched to a gene: 10. This CDR3 has 19 amino acids. Per germline, CDR1 LGHNA and CDR2 YNFKEQ. The CDR3 bases are TGTGCCAGCAGCCAAGAAGTCTGGCAGCGGGGGAACTCCTACAATGAGCAGTTCTTC. Protein product: CASSQEVWQRGNSYNEQFF.

The J gene is TRBJ1-1, the V gene TRBV14, with 7 bases fitting TRBD1. CDR1 and CDR2 from the germline V gene are SGHDN and FVKESK. Losses at the gene ends were 8 bases for V and 7 bases for J; bases not matched to a gene: 4. This CDR3 comprises 11 residues. CDR3 in amino acids: CASAGQNEAFF. CDR3 DNA: TGTGCCAGCGCGGGACAGAATGAAGCTTTCTTT.

J is TRBJ2-7 and V is TRBV4-3; the match to TRBD2 covers 9 bases. Germline V gives CDR1 LGHNA, CDR2 YSLEER. This CDR3 is built from 15 residues. V gave up 1 base and J gave up 4 bases; unmatched junction bases: 5. The DNA of the CDR3 is TGCGCCAGCAGCCAAGCCCTAGCGGGGTTGTACGAGCAGTACTTC. Its translation is CASSQALAGLYEQYF.

The sample holds one count of this clone. V usage is TRBV28 and J usage is TRBJ1-2, with a weak D call TRBD1 (6 bases). V lost 1 base to trimming and J lost 6 bases, with 12 bases between them. CDR1 and CDR2 (germline): MDHEN, SYDVKM. The CDR3 covers 14 residues. The CDR3 protein is CASSLFRGADGYTF. The CDR3 coding sequence is TGTGCCAGCAGTTTATTTCGGGGGGCCGATGGCTACACCTTC.

This chain connects TRBV6-1 to TRBJ1-1, with D possibly matching TRBD1 (6 bases). The CDR3 covers 19 residues. The germline CDR1 and CDR2 sequences are MNHNS and SASEGT. The germline V and J ends were trimmed by 3 bases and 0 bases, with 23 bases remaining between them. In DNA, the CDR3 is TGTGCCAGCAGTGATCAGGGTGGCAGGGGCCAACATTTGAACACTGAAGCTTTCTTT. Translated: CASSDQGGRGQHLNTEAFF.

The chain couples TRBV27 to TRBJ2-2; 7 nucleotides align to TRBD1. Per the germline V gene, CDR1 is MNHEY and CDR2 is SMNVEV (reference sequence). The CDR3 is made up of 14 amino acids. V trimming: 4 bases; J trimming: 3 bases; junction bases outside the gene matches: 2. The CDR3 is CASSSGTDTGELFF. In DNA form, the CDR3 reads TGTGCCAGCAGTTCTGGGACAGACACCGGGGAGCTGTTTTTT.

V usage is TRBV28 and J usage is TRBJ2-7, with 8 nucleotides matching TRBD1. The CDR3 spans 15 residues. Germline values: CDR1 MDHEN, CDR2 SYDVKM. The V segment lost 6 bases and the J segment 0 bases; nucleotides outside the gene matches: 7. CDR3 protein: CASRPTGGSSYEQYF. CDR3 DNA sequence: TGTGCCAGCAGGCCTACAGGGGGTAGCTCCTACGAGCAGTACTTC.